The rows below give T cell receptor beta chains drawn from one sample of a study of blood T cell repertoires in COVID-19. Some clones are missing from TCRdb's copy, which holds only in-frame ones; the method was immunoSEQ multiplex PCR. Among approximately 160,000 clones listed, 90% were seen once. Source material: peripheral blood. Receptor source: a man aged 45-65 years with acute or convalescent COVID-19. Both conserved end residues are part of each CDR3. The D gene is left open where the match is weak. Clone size is not always given. Where it is, it says once, few, many or a class for expanded clones.

size: NA
length: 15
D: TRBD1
V: TRBV30
J: TRBJ1-5
CDR3: CAWSVLDRDNQPQHF
DNA: TGTGCCTGGAGTGTACTAGACAGGGATAATCAGCCCCAGCATTTT

size: once
length: 19
D: TRBD2
V: TRBV24-1
J: TRBJ2-2
CDR3: CATSDYRGSGMVNTGELFF
DNA: TGTGCCACCAGTGATTACCGAGGTAGCGGGATGGTAAACACCGGGGAGCTGTTTTTT

size: NA
length: 15
D: NA
V: TRBV27
J: TRBJ2-1
CDR3: CASSRRLTGQNEQFF
DNA: TGTGCCAGCAGTCGACGGTTGACGGGTCAAAATGAGCAGTTCTTC

size: NA
length: 19
D: TRBD1
V: TRBV4-3
J: TRBJ1-6
CDR3: CASSQDYSAGGFGYSPLHF
DNA: TGCGCCAGCAGCCAAGATTATAGTGCAGGGGGCTTTGGTTATTCACCCCTCCACTTT

size: NA
length: 15
D: TRBD2
V: TRBV7-6
J: TRBJ2-5
CDR3: CASRLAGGEQETQYF
DNA: TGTGCCAGCAGACTCGCGGGGGGAGAACAAGAGACCCAGTACTTC

size: NA
length: 13
D: NA
V: TRBV27
J: TRBJ1-3
CDR3: CASSFRAGNTIYF
DNA: TGTGCCAGCAGTTTCAGGGCTGGAAACACCATATATTTT

size: NA
length: 16
D: TRBD2
V: TRBV7-6
J: TRBJ2-3
CDR3: CASSSRGRTPGHTQYF
DNA: TGTGCCAGCAGTTCCCGCGGGAGGACCCCCGGGCATACGCAGTATTTT

size: NA
length: 16
D: NA
V: TRBV6-6
J: TRBJ1-6
CDR3: CASSRREEGVNSPLHF
DNA: TGTGCCAGCAGCCGCCGAGAAGAGGGGGTAAATTCACCCCTCCACTTT

size: once
length: 17
D: TRBD2
V: TRBV19
J: TRBJ2-1
CDR3: CASSRGSGSSSYNEQFF
DNA: TGTGCCAGTAGTAGGGGTAGCGGGAGTTCAAGCTACAATGAGCAGTTCTTC

size: NA
length: 15
D: NA
V: TRBV6-5
J: TRBJ1-2
CDR3: CASVPGGSPMDGYTF
DNA: TGTGCCAGCGTCCCAGGAGGGAGCCCGATGGATGGCTACACCTTC

size: NA
length: 16
D: TRBD2
V: TRBV7-3
J: TRBJ2-2
CDR3: CASSLTGPSGSGELFF
DNA: TGTGCCAGCAGCTTAACTGGGCCTAGCGGGAGCGGGGAGCTGTTTTTT

size: NA
length: 13
D: TRBD1
V: TRBV12-3/TRBV12-4
J: TRBJ1-5
CDR3: CASSQDRGQPQHF
DNA: TGTGCCAGCAGCCAGGACAGGGGTCAGCCCCAGCATTTT

size: NA
length: 13
D: TRBD1
V: TRBV6-2/TRBV6-3
J: TRBJ1-1
CDR3: CASSRQGGTEAFF
DNA: TGTGCCAGCAGTCGACAGGGAGGAACTGAAGCTTTCTTT

size: once
length: 18
D: TRBD2
V: TRBV7-9
J: TRBJ2-1
CDR3: CASSPGTSGMSSYNEQFF
DNA: TGTGCCAGCAGCCCAGGGACTAGCGGAATGAGCTCCTACAATGAGCAGTTCTTC

size: NA
length: 14
D: NA
V: TRBV15
J: TRBJ1-2
CDR3: CATSSADGIGGYTF
DNA: TGTGCCACCAGCAGCGCGGACGGGATTGGGGGCTACACCTTC

size: NA
length: 13
D: TRBD2
V: TRBV27
J: TRBJ2-7
CDR3: CASSVAGGYEQYF
DNA: TGTGCCAGCAGCGTAGCGGGAGGGTACGAGCAGTACTTC

size: NA
length: 13
D: TRBD2
V: TRBV10-2
J: TRBJ2-7
CDR3: CASSSGGGYEQYF
DNA: TGCGCCAGCAGTTCCGGGGGGGGGTACGAGCAGTACTTC

size: NA
length: 15
D: TRBD2
V: TRBV29-1
J: TRBJ2-5
CDR3: CSAARRGVAQETQYF
DNA: TGCAGCGCCGCTCGGCGGGGGGTGGCCCAAGAGACCCAGTACTTC

size: NA
length: 14
D: NA
V: TRBV11-2
J: TRBJ2-2
CDR3: CASSLERVTGELFF
DNA: TGTGCCAGCAGCCTCGAGAGGGTAACCGGGGAGCTGTTTTTT

size: NA
length: 14
D: TRBD2
V: TRBV6-1
J: TRBJ2-1
CDR3: CASSVAGGNNEQFF
DNA: TGTGCCAGCAGTGTAGCGGGGGGGAACAATGAGCAGTTCTTC

size: NA
length: 14
D: NA
V: TRBV2
J: TRBJ2-5
CDR3: CASSERQGGETQYF
DNA: TGTGCCAGCAGTGAAAGGCAGGGTGGAGAGACCCAGTACTTC

size: few
length: 15
D: TRBD1
V: TRBV28
J: TRBJ1-4
CDR3: CASSMDRGFNEKLFF
DNA: TGTGCCAGCAGCATGGACAGGGGGTTTAATGAAAAACTGTTTTTT

size: few
length: 15
D: TRBD1
V: TRBV7-9
J: TRBJ1-1
CDR3: CASSLQQGPNTEAFF
DNA: TGTGCCAGCAGCTTGCAACAGGGGCCGAACACTGAAGCTTTCTTT

size: NA
length: 15
D: TRBD2
V: TRBV19
J: TRBJ2-7
CDR3: CASSISASGIHEQYF
DNA: TGTGCCAGTAGTATATCGGCTAGCGGGATCCACGAGCAGTACTTC

size: NA
length: 17
D: NA
V: TRBV7-9
J: TRBJ1-4
CDR3: CASSPPGRGSSSEKLFF
DNA: TGTGCCAGCAGCCCACCGGGTCGGGGGTCTAGTAGTGAAAAACTGTTTTTT

size: NA
length: 17
D: TRBD2
V: TRBV9
J: TRBJ2-2
CDR3: CASSERTSGYNTGELFF
DNA: TGTGCCAGCAGCGAGAGGACTAGCGGGTATAACACCGGGGAGCTGTTTTTT

size: NA
length: 16
D: TRBD1
V: TRBV28
J: TRBJ1-1
CDR3: CASRDRGFVGNTEAFF
DNA: TGTGCCAGCAGGGACAGGGGGTTTGTGGGGAACACTGAAGCTTTCTTT

size: NA
length: 16
D: TRBD2
V: TRBV27
J: TRBJ2-1
CDR3: CASSLWLREGPNEQFF
DNA: TGTGCCAGCAGTTTATGGTTGCGGGAGGGCCCCAATGAGCAGTTCTTC

size: NA
length: 14
D: TRBD1
V: TRBV10-3
J: TRBJ1-2
CDR3: CAISPGQGSYGYTF
DNA: TGTGCCATCAGCCCGGGACAGGGAAGCTATGGCTACACCTTC

size: NA
length: 15
D: TRBD2
V: TRBV9
J: TRBJ2-5
CDR3: CASGSGGTPGETQYF
DNA: TGTGCCAGTGGGAGCGGGGGGACCCCCGGGGAGACCCAGTACTTC

size: NA
length: 14
D: NA
V: TRBV7-2
J: TRBJ2-5
CDR3: CASSLGRGRETQYF
DNA: TGTGCCAGCAGCTTAGGACGAGGCCGTGAGACCCAGTACTTC

size: NA
length: 14
D: TRBD2
V: TRBV6-5
J: TRBJ2-1
CDR3: CASRRTSVTNEQFF
DNA: TGTGCCAGCAGAAGGACTAGCGTGACTAATGAGCAGTTCTTC

size: NA
length: 17
D: TRBD1
V: TRBV15
J: TRBJ1-2
CDR3: CATSRDQRQGANYGYTF
DNA: TGTGCCACCAGCAGAGATCAGAGGCAGGGGGCTAACTATGGCTACACCTTC

size: few
length: 16
D: NA
V: TRBV6-1
J: TRBJ1-4
CDR3: CASSEDRFATNEKLFF
DNA: TGTGCCAGCAGTGAAGACAGGTTTGCAACTAATGAAAAACTGTTTTTT

size: once
length: 17
D: NA
V: TRBV9
J: TRBJ2-7
CDR3: CASSDRDRREPNYEQYF
DNA: TGTGCCAGCAGCGACAGGGATCGGCGGGAGCCCAACTACGAGCAGTACTTC

size: NA
length: 16
D: NA
V: TRBV7-3
J: TRBJ2-1
CDR3: CASSYKGGDNYNEQFF
DNA: TGTGCCAGCAGCTATAAAGGGGGTGACAACTACAATGAGCAGTTCTTC

size: NA
length: 14
D: TRBD2
V: TRBV4-2
J: TRBJ2-5
CDR3: CASSQERGLATQDF
DNA: TGTGCCAGCAGCCAAGAAAGGGGACTAGCGACCCAGGACTTC

size: NA
length: 17
D: TRBD1
V: TRBV2
J: TRBJ1-2
CDR3: CASRAPGQGARGYGYTF
DNA: TGTGCCAGCAGAGCCCCGGGACAGGGGGCAAGGGGGTATGGCTACACCTTC

size: NA
length: 16
D: TRBD2
V: TRBV11-2
J: TRBJ2-1
CDR3: CASSPLAGNSYNEQFF
DNA: TGTGCCAGCAGCCCTCTAGCGGGAAACTCCTACAATGAGCAGTTCTTC

size: NA
length: 16
D: NA
V: TRBV19
J: TRBJ1-5
CDR3: CASSIESQVGNQPQHF
DNA: TGTGCCAGTAGTATAGAGTCCCAGGTGGGCAATCAGCCCCAGCATTTT

size: NA
length: 13
D: TRBD1
V: TRBV7-3
J: TRBJ1-2
CDR3: CASSGQGNYGYTF
DNA: TGTGCCAGCAGCGGACAGGGGAACTATGGCTACACCTTC

size: NA
length: 19
D: TRBD2
V: TRBV13
J: TRBJ2-1
CDR3: CASTSGTSGGTRLGNEQFF
DNA: TGTGCCAGCACGTCTGGGACTAGCGGGGGGACCCGCCTAGGCAATGAGCAGTTCTTC

size: NA
length: 16
D: TRBD2
V: TRBV2
J: TRBJ2-7
CDR3: CASRLQPGLAGNEQYF
DNA: TGTGCCAGCAGACTCCAGCCGGGACTAGCAGGAAACGAGCAGTACTTC

size: NA
length: 13
D: NA
V: TRBV10-3
J: TRBJ2-5
CDR3: CAISETSPGTQYF
DNA: TGTGCCATCAGTGAGACGTCCCCGGGGACCCAGTACTTC

size: NA
length: 15
D: TRBD2
V: TRBV6-5
J: TRBJ2-3
CDR3: CASSYLAGITDTQYF
DNA: TGTGCCAGCAGTTACCTAGCGGGAATCACAGATACGCAGTATTTT

size: NA
length: 14
D: TRBD1
V: TRBV7-2
J: TRBJ1-3
CDR3: CASSSRTGLNTIYF
DNA: TGTGCCAGCAGCTCCAGGACAGGGTTAAACACCATATATTTT